This T cell receptor beta chain was documented in a study of T cells in narcolepsy. The study, taken as a whole, reports: Blood of same and different patients, but not healthy controls, reportedly held recurring autoreactive clonotypes.

The J segment lost 7 bases and the V segment lost 6 bases, leaving 5 bases of the junction unmatched. CDR1 MNHEY and CDR2 SVGAGI come from the germline V gene. The CDR3 has 12 amino acids. On this clone itself: What it binds is unknown.

The repertoire was sequenced with immunoSEQ multiplex PCR; TCRdb's copy has only in-frame clones and lacks some. The table has around 19,000 clones, roughly four fifths seen once. This clonotype was sampled from a human donor in good health. The chain recombines TRBV6-5 with TRBJ1-2, with 7 bases that match TRBD1. The sequencing input was memory (CD45RA-) CD4+ T cells from blood. CDR3: CASRETGFGYTF. In nucleotides, the CDR3 is TGTGCCAGCAGAGAGACAGGGTTTGGCTACACCTTC.